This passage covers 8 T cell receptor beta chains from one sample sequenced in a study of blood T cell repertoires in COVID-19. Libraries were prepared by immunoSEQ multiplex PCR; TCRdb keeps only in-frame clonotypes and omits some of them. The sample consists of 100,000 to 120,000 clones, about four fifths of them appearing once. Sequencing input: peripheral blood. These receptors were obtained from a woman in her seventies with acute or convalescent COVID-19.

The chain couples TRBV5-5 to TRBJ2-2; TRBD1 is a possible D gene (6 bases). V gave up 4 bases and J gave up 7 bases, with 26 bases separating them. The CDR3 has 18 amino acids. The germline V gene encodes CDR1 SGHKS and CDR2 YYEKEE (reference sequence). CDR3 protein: CASSREYSGTRFVGELFF. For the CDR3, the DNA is TGTGCCAGCAGCCGTGAATACTCCGGGACAAGGTTTGTCGGGGAGCTGTTTTTT.

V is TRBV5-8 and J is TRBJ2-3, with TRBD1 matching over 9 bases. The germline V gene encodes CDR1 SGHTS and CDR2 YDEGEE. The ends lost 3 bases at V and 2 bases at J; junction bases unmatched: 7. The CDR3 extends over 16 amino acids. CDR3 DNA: TGTGCCAGCAGCTCGACTGGGACAGGGTACACAGATACGCAGTATTTT. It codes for CASSSTGTGYTDTQYF.

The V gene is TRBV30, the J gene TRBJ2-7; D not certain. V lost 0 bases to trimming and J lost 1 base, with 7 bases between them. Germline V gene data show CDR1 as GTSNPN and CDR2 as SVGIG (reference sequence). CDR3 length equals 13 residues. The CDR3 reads CAWSVELSYEQYF. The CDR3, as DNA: TGTGCCTGGAGTGTAGAACTATCCTACGAGCAGTACTTC.

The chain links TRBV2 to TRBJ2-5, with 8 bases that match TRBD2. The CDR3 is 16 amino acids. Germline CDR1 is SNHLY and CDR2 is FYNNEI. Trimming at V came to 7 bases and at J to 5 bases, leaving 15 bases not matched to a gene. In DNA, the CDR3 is TGTGCCAGCACCCCCTTCGCGGGCGGGGGGAGGGAGACCCAGTACTTC. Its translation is CASTPFAGGGRETQYF.

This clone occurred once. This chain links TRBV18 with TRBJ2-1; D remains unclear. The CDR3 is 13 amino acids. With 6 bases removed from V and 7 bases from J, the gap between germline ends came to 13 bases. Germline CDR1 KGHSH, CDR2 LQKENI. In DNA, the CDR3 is TGTGCCAGCTCCCCCAGACAAAGAAATGAGCAGTTCTTC. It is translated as CASSPRQRNEQFF.

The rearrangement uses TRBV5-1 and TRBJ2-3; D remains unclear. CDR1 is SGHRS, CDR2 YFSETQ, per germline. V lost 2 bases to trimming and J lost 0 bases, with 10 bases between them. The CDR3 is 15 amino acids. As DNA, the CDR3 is TGCGCCAGCAGCTTCGGCGGCCGTAGCACAGATACGCAGTATTTT. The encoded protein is CASSFGGRSTDTQYF.

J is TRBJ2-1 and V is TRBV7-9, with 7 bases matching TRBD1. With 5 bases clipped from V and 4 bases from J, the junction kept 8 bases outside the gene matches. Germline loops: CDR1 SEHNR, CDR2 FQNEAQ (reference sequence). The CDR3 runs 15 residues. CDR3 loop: CASSEPGQFYNEQFF. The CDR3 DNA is TGTGCCAGCAGCGAGCCGGGACAGTTTTACAATGAGCAGTTCTTC.

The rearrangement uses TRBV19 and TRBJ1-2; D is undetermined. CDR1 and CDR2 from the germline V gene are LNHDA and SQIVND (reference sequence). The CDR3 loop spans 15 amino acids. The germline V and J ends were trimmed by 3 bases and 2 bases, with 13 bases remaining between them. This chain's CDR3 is CASSMRRVDNYGYTF. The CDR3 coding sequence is TGTGCCAGTAGTATGAGACGGGTTGACAACTATGGCTACACCTTC. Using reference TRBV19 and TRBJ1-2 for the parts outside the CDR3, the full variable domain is DGGITQSPKYLFRKEGQNVTLSCEQNLNHDAMYWYRQDPGQGLRLIYYSQIVNDFQKGDIAEGYSVSREKKESFPLTVTSAQKNPTAFYLCASSMRRVDNYGYTFGSGTRLTVV.